This TCR beta chain was identified during a study of vaccination effects on CD4 cells after COVID-19. Before sequencing took place, the ViraFEST assay used viral peptide pools to expand antigen-specific CD4+ T cells. Following an approximately 10-day culture, CD4+ T cells were purified. Two doses of BNT162b2 or mRNA-1273 vaccine were administered to participants. Approximately 2 million PBMC were seeded per well and grown in the presence of roughly 9.3 IU/ml IL-2 and around 11 ug/ml peptides. Using immunoSEQ multiplex PCR, the repertoire was profiled, and TCRdb retains in-frame clones only, with some absent. The sample carries about 59,000 clones, 78% recorded once. This clone appeared once. Its target is unknown. CDR3 size: 14 residues. With 6 bases clipped from V and 5 bases from J, the junction kept 7 bases outside the gene matches. CDR1 and CDR2 from the germline V gene are KGHSH and LQKENI.

This sequence was found in a human donor who received a COVID-19 vaccine. The sequences come from CD4+ T cells from PBMCs cultured with HCoV-OC43 spike peptides, collected after COVID-19 vaccination. Documented subset: HCoV-OC43 spike overlapping peptide pool stimulation. The J gene is TRBJ2-3, the V gene TRBV18; 8 bases are a match to TRBD1. CDR3 region: CASSPGQGGDTQYF. CDR3 nucleotides: TGTGCCAGCTCGCCCGGACAGGGAGGAGATACGCAGTATTTT.